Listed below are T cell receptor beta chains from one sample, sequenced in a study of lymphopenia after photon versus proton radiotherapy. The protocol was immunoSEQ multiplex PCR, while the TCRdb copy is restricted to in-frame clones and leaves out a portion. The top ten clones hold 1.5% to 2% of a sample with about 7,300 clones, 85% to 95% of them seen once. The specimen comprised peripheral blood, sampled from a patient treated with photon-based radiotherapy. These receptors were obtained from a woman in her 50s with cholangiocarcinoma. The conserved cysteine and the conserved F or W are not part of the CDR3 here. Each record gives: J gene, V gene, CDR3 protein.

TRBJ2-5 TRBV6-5 ASSYISGTSGAQY
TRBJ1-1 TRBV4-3 ASSHEEDREGSTEAF
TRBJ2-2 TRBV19 ASSIEPTTGELF
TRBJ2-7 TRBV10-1 ASSAGTRRYEQY
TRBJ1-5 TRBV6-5 ASSSVRNQPQH
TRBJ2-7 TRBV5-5 ASSSPPAQGPDGLGEQY
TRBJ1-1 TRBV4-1 ASRQPKLDRETEAF
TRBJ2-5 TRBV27 ASSVSGTRKETQY
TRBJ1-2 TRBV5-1 ASSLASDFNYGYT
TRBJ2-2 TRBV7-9 ASSLVGGAGELF
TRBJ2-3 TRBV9 ASSPPSSGLSTDTQY
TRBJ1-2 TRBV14 ASSLHRGWNYGYT
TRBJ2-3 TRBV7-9 ASSPKGPDTQY
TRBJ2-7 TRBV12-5 ASGFWGLAFSYEQY
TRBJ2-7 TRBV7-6 ASSLGTIYEQY
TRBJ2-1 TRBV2 ASSEGFIGGLSYNEQF
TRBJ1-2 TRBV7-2 ASSPEGFYGYT
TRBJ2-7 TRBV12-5 ASGQGNRQY
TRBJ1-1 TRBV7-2 ASSSGTGNTEAF
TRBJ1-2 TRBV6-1 ASSDRADRGPGYT
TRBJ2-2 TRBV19 ASSSGHNTGELF
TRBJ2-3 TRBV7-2 ASSLAGGIINTQY
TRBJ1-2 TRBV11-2 ASSSPRGANYGYT
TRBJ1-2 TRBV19 ASSMLWKVQIGYGYT
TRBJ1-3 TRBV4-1 ASSLTGGVHRDTIY
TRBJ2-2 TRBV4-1 ASSQGLAGRGTGELF